The 30 T cell receptor beta chains below were found in one sample sequenced in a study of CD8+CD57+ T cells in acquired aplastic anemia. TCR beta VDJ combinations and CDR3 sequences were profiled from genomic DNA. Using its own MiXCR run on the reads, TCRdb lists one record per CDR3 protein. This sample has about 95,000 distinct CDR3 sequences; roughly two thirds occur once, and the top ten carry less than 75%. For sequencing, patients were chosen who had shown expansion of CD8+CD57+ cells by flow cytometry. The sample taken for sequencing was sorted CD4+, CD8+, or CD8+CD57+ T cells (not recorded which) from PBMCs. Receptor source: a human donor with aplastic anemia.

This clonotype appeared once. V usage is TRBV20-1 and J usage is TRBJ2-5, with 12 bases fitting TRBD2. Germline CDR1 and CDR2: DFQATT and SNEGSKA (reference sequence). This CDR3 spans 15 amino acids. V was pared by 1 base and J by 4 bases, with 4 bases of the junction left unmatched. CDR3 nucleotides: TGCAGTGCTAGAGTCCTAGCGGGGGGGCGAGAGACCCAGTACTTC. It yields the protein CSARVLAGGRETQYF.

The chain joins TRBV5-6 to TRBJ2-3; 8 bases map to TRBD1. Germline CDR1 is SGHDT and CDR2 is YYEEEE. The CDR3 totals 14 residues. The V segment lost 9 bases and the J segment 2 bases; nucleotides outside the gene matches: 8. CDR3 coding DNA: TGTGCCACCATGCGGACAGGGAACACAGATACGCAGTATTTT. As protein: CATMRTGNTDTQYF.

This sequence joins TRBV7-2 and TRBJ2-7, with D unresolved. The CDR3 contains 12 residues. Germline-derived CDR1 and CDR2 are SGHTA and FQGNSA. The V gene lost 5 bases and the J gene lost 7 bases, with 12 bases spanning the gap. The CDR3 is CASSENAREQYF. The CDR3 DNA reads TGTGCCAGCAGCGAGAACGCGAGGGAGCAGTACTTC.

The CDR3 region has the DNA TGTGCCAGCAGATCCAATTACCGGGGGTCGGAGCAGTACTTC. Translated, it gives CASRSNYRGSEQYF. The chain combines TRBV2 with TRBJ2-7; tentative D call: TRBD2 (6 bases). V was pared by 6 bases and J by 7 bases, with 19 bases between. Germline loops: CDR1 SNHLY, CDR2 FYNNEI. The CDR3 is 14 amino acids.

This sequence joins TRBV29-1 and TRBJ2-1; 16 bases match TRBD2. The CDR3 has 17 residues. Losses at the gene ends were 6 bases for V and 7 bases for J; bases not matched to a gene: 12. The germline V gene encodes CDR1 SQVTM and CDR2 ANQGSEA. The CDR3: CSVGGLAGGPGYNEQFF. DNA for the CDR3: TGCAGCGTCGGGGGACTAGCGGGAGGGCCAGGATATAATGAGCAGTTCTTC.

The chain uses TRBV15 and TRBJ2-7; TRBD1 agrees at 7 bases. There are 14 residues in the CDR3. V lost 5 bases and J lost 6; bases outside the gene matches: 10. The germline V gene has CDR1 LNHNV and CDR2 YYDKDF (reference sequence). CDR3 DNA sequence: TGTGCCACCAGCGGGAGACAGGGTCGAGCCGAGCAGTACTTC. This gives the protein CATSGRQGRAEQYF.

The sample holds many counts of this clonotype. The rearrangement uses TRBV2 and TRBJ1-1, with D possibly TRBD1 on 5 matching bases. V was cut by 10 bases and J by 10 bases, with 16 bases left in between. The germline V gene encodes CDR1 SNHLY and CDR2 FYNNEI. The CDR3 spans 11 residues. In DNA form, the CDR3 reads TGTGCCACCCCTCGGGGCAGTGGAGCTTTCTTT. This encodes CATPRGSGAFF.

This clonotype was seen just once. V gene TRBV9 combines with J gene TRBJ1-6, with TRBD1 as a possible D gene (6 bases). Trimming took off 0 bases at V and 10 bases at J, with 11 bases between the two ends. Germline assignment: CDR1 SGDLS and CDR2 YYNGEE. There are 14 residues in the CDR3. The CDR3 sequence: CASSVGQVISPLHF. The CDR3 region has the DNA TGTGCCAGCAGCGTAGGACAGGTGATCTCACCCCTCCACTTT.

The V and J genes are TRBV10-2 and TRBJ1-1; 9 bases map to TRBD1. V was pared by 2 bases and J by 3 bases, with 4 bases of the junction left unmatched. Germline V gene sequence: CDR1 WSHSY, CDR2 SAAADI. The CDR3 is 15 residues long. CDR3 nucleotides: TGCGCCAGCAGTGAGCCGGGACAGGGTGACACTGAAGCTTTCTTT. It translates to CASSEPGQGDTEAFF.

This clonotype was detected many times. The rearrangement uses TRBV9 and TRBJ2-1; D assignment may be TRBD1 or TRBD2 (5 bases each). The CDR3 totals 14 residues. Germline values: CDR1 SGDLS, CDR2 YYNGEE. V lost 2 bases and J lost 8, with 14 bases in between. The DNA for the CDR3 is TGTGCCAGCAGCGTTGAGGGGTGGACGGATGAGCAGTTCTTC. It encodes CASSVEGWTDEQFF.

This clonotype is deemed medium-sized. J is TRBJ1-6 and V is TRBV2, with 8 bases lining up with TRBD1. The ends lost 6 bases at V and 2 bases at J; junction bases unmatched: 3. Looked up from germline, CDR1 is SNHLY and CDR2 is FYNNEI. The CDR3 has 15 residues. CDR3 bases: TGTGCCAGCAGGGACAGGGAAACCTATAATTCACCCCTCCACTTT. Translating gives CASRDRETYNSPLHF.

This chain links TRBV2 with TRBJ1-1; D is unclear. From germline, CDR1 is SNHLY and CDR2 FYNNEI. Deletions cut 7 bases from V and 1 base from J, with 10 bases between. The CDR3 extends over 13 amino acids. DNA of the CDR3: TGTGCCAGCATAGGTCAGTGGAACACTGAAGCTTTCTTT. Translation gives CASIGQWNTEAFF.

The chain is built from TRBV20-1 and TRBJ1-6, with D unresolved. The CDR3 extends over 15 amino acids. Trimming took 3 bases from V and 7 from J, leaving 16 bases between them. CDR1 DFQATT and CDR2 SNEGSKA come from the germline V gene (reference sequence). CDR3 DNA sequence: TGCAGTGCTAGTGTCCCCGGTGGCTGGAATTCACCCCTCCACTTT. Encoded protein: CSASVPGGWNSPLHF.

The chain recombines TRBV24-1 with TRBJ1-5, with D unresolved. Germline values: CDR1 KGHDR, CDR2 SFDVKD. CDR3 length: 14 amino acids. The germline V and J ends were trimmed by 11 bases and 2 bases, with 15 bases remaining between them. As DNA, the CDR3 is TGTGCCATCTCCAGACCTTGGGGCAATCAGCCCCAGCATTTT. As protein: CAISRPWGNQPQHF.

V and J are TRBV19 and TRBJ2-3; no clear D. Trimming took 5 bases from V and 4 from J, leaving 13 bases between them. The CDR3 is 14 amino acids. CDR1 and CDR2 (germline): LNHDA, SQIVND (reference sequence). Here the CDR3 reads CASSSPAAADTQYF. The CDR3 coding sequence is TGTGCCAGTAGTTCTCCCGCGGCGGCAGATACGCAGTATTTT.

This chain joins TRBV5-4 and TRBJ2-3; 9 bases agree with TRBD1. The J segment lost 1 base and the V segment lost 3 bases, leaving 15 bases of the junction unmatched. The CDR3 is 19 amino acids. Germline CDR1 SGHNT, CDR2 YYREEE (reference sequence). Here the CDR3 reads CASSWAGTGYISGTDTQYF. In DNA, the CDR3 is TGTGCCAGCAGCTGGGCCGGGACAGGGTACATCTCTGGCACAGATACGCAGTATTTT.

The gene calls are TRBV20-1 and TRBJ2-7; 9 positions match TRBD1. This CDR3 has 15 residues. From germline, CDR1 is DFQATT and CDR2 SNEGSKA (reference sequence). V trimming: 6 bases; J trimming: 2 bases; junction bases outside the gene matches: 11. The CDR3 nucleotides read TGCAGTGCGCGCGGGGACAGGGACGTTGCCTACGAGCAGTACTTC. Its protein is CSARGDRDVAYEQYF.

This clonotype was detected once. This chain joins TRBV24-1 and TRBJ1-2; 7 nucleotides line up with TRBD1. J gave up 2 bases and V 4 bases, and 3 bases lay outside the gene matches. Germline-derived CDR1 and CDR2 are KGHDR and SFDVKD. There are 14 residues in the CDR3. CDR3 bases: TGTGCCACCAGTGAACCGGACAGGAACTATGGCTACACCTTC. Amino acids: CATSEPDRNYGYTF.

This clonotype was seen a single time. The chain has TRBV19 and TRBJ2-7; D tentatively reads TRBD1 or TRBD2 (5 bases each). Deletions cut 3 bases from V and 7 bases from J, with 13 bases between. The CDR3 consists of 13 residues. CDR1 and CDR2 (germline): LNHDA, SQIVND (reference sequence). This chain's CDR3 is CASSIPGLGEQYF. The CDR3 region has the DNA TGTGCCAGTAGTATTCCGGGGCTGGGAGAGCAGTACTTC.

This chain uses TRBV7-2 with TRBJ2-5, with 7 nucleotides matching TRBD1. The junction had 14 bases not matched to a gene; V was cut back by 6 bases and J by 4 bases. The CDR3 totals 16 residues. CDR1 is SGHTA, CDR2 FQGNSA, per germline. The CDR3 sequence is CASSFLTGRVRETQYF. The CDR3 DNA sequence: TGTGCCAGCAGTTTCCTGACAGGGAGAGTTAGAGAGACCCAGTACTTC. The entire variable domain, with the rest obtained from reference TRBV7-2 and TRBJ2-5, is as follows: GAGVSQSPSNKVTEKGKDVELRCDPISGHTALYWYRQSLGQGLEFLIYFQGNSAPDKSGLPSDRFSAERTGGSVSTLTIQRTQQEDSAVYLCASSFLTGRVRETQYFGPGTRLLVL.

This clonotype is medium-sized in the sample. The gene calls are TRBV10-2 and TRBJ2-1, with TRBD2 matching over 7 bases. Germline V gene data show CDR1 as WSHSY and CDR2 as SAAADI. Unmatched junction bases numbered 2, after V lost 6 bases and J lost 0 bases. There are 14 residues in the CDR3. The CDR3 region has the DNA TGCGCCAGCAGGGCGGGAGACTCCTACAATGAGCAGTTCTTC. Protein: CASRAGDSYNEQFF.

The chain employs TRBV20-1 and TRBJ1-1, with D perhaps matching TRBD1 (5 bases). The CDR3 covers 11 residues. V lost 6 bases to trimming and J lost 7 bases, with 12 bases between them. Germline CDR1 DFQATT, CDR2 SNEGSKA (reference sequence). The CDR3 DNA follows: TGCAGTGCAAGGTGGGGGGTTGAAGCTTTCTTT. It encodes CSARWGVEAFF.

J is TRBJ2-7 and V is TRBV19; TRBD1 agrees at 11 bases. The CDR3 runs 15 residues. Germline trimming cut 4 bases from V and 1 base from J; bases unmatched to any gene: 3. CDR1 is LNHDA, CDR2 SQIVND, per germline (reference sequence). The CDR3 region is CASSRDRGGSYEQYF. The CDR3 region has the DNA TGTGCCAGTAGTAGGGACAGGGGGGGATCCTACGAGCAGTACTTC.

This clonotype was detected only once. This chain connects TRBV20-1 to TRBJ2-5; 8 bases map to TRBD1. V trimming: 1 base; J trimming: 4 bases; junction bases outside the gene matches: 5. The CDR3 loop spans 14 amino acids. Germline V gene data show CDR1 as DFQATT and CDR2 as SNEGSKA (reference sequence). CDR3 region: CSARVQDRGETQYF. The CDR3 DNA is TGCAGTGCTAGAGTGCAAGACAGGGGAGAGACCCAGTACTTC.

The chain has TRBV29-1 and TRBJ2-7; D not resolved. There are 13 residues in the CDR3. Trimming removed 7 bases from V and 1 base from J, with 14 bases in between. The germline gives CDR1 SQVTM, CDR2 ANQGSEA. CDR3 loop: CSAIRHSSYEQYF. The CDR3 DNA is TGCAGCGCTATAAGACATTCTTCCTACGAGCAGTACTTC.

The chain is built from TRBV20-1 and TRBJ1-2; 7 positions match TRBD1. Germline V gene sequence: CDR1 DFQATT, CDR2 SNEGSKA (reference sequence). After removal of 0 bases from V and 7 bases from J, the junction contained 11 bases not matched to a gene. The CDR3 is 15 residues long. The CDR3 DNA reads as TGCAGTGCTAGAGATCAGGGTCTCAGGGGGATTGGCTACACCTTC. Its translation: CSARDQGLRGIGYTF.

The chain joins TRBV6-1 to TRBJ2-7, with 13 bases identical to TRBD2. Germline loops: CDR1 MNHNS, CDR2 SASEGT. With 7 bases clipped from V and 6 bases from J, the junction kept 6 bases outside the gene matches. The CDR3 consists of 14 residues. This CDR3 is CASNPLAGGPEQYF. The DNA of the CDR3 is TGTGCCAGCAACCCACTAGCGGGAGGGCCCGAGCAGTACTTC.

This clonotype came up once. CDR3: CASSPDSRNEQFF. DNA of the CDR3: TGTGCCAGCAGCCCGGACAGTAGGAATGAGCAGTTCTTC. V usage is TRBV7-2 and J usage is TRBJ2-1; D is possibly TRBD1 (6 bases). The CDR3 has 13 residues. Trimming stripped 5 bases from V and 7 bases from J, with 12 bases between. Germline values: CDR1 SGHTA, CDR2 FQGNSA.

In this sample, this clonotype turned up a few times. The rearrangement links TRBV27 to TRBJ2-4; TRBD1 aligns across 9 bases. CDR1 and CDR2 (germline): MNHEY, SMNVEV (reference sequence). After removal of 5 bases from V and 8 bases from J, the junction contained 4 bases not matched to a gene. The CDR3 sequence is 13 residues long. CDR3 residues: CASSPGQGYIQYF. DNA for the CDR3: TGTGCCAGCAGTCCTGGACAGGGGTACATTCAGTACTTC.

The chain couples TRBV25-1 to TRBJ1-3, with TRBD1 identical over 8 bases. V shed 1 base and J 2 bases; nucleotides not matched to a gene: 1. CDR1 is MGHDK, CDR2 SYGVNS, per germline. This CDR3 region has 15 residues. This CDR3 is CASSESGQAGNTIYF. CDR3 coding DNA: TGTGCCAGCAGTGAATCGGGACAGGCTGGAAACACCATATATTTT.